This T cell receptor (beta chain) is from a study of blood T cells in healthy people across ages. Study findings and constraints: Without sorted subsets, naive and antigen-experienced compartments could not be conclusively compared. From one million sequenced T cells, diversity estimates were lower bounds.

The CDR3 runs to 11 residues. Germline values: CDR1 SNHLY, CDR2 FYNNEI. Between the trimmed V and J ends, which lost 5 bases and 9 bases, there was a span of 11 bases. A second PCR, run for about 6 to 11 cycles, used a sample-barcoded 5' primer plus a J-beta primer mix. Every cDNA molecule carried a tag from a template-switch adaptor bearing 12 random nucleotides. Sequencing recovered at least 2.5 million CDR3-containing paired-end reads from each sample. TCRdb passed the 5' RACE reads through MiXCR, listing each CDR3 protein once. The table has 650,000 to 800,000 distinct CDR3 sequences, about 50% seen once; the top ten hold about 14%. Comments on this clonotype: Its antigen is unknown.

The TCR originated in a woman over 75 in good health. The sample was blood. V gene TRBV2 combines with J gene TRBJ2-7; D remains ambiguous. The CDR3 sequence: CASSLYGAQYF. The CDR3, as DNA: TGTGCCAGCAGTCTCTACGGAGCGCAGTACTTC.